Listed here is a single T cell receptor beta chain. Its antigen is not identified. The data belong to a study of cytomegalovirus exposure and HLA in healthy donors. TCRdb's table, derived via immunoSEQ multiplex PCR, lists solely in-frame clones and lacks some. The sample records approximately 100,000 clones, roughly 92% being singletons. Germline CDR1 and CDR2: LNHDA and SQIVND (reference sequence). The CDR3 extends over 21 amino acids. J lost 4 bases, V lost 4 bases, and 22 bases had no gene match. Notes on the study in general: High sensitivity and specificity were reportedly achieved when the classifier diagnosed cytomegalovirus status.

The TCR comes from a woman aged 25 to 39 in good health and CMV-seropositive. J is TRBJ2-1 and V is TRBV19, with TRBD2 identical over 10 bases. Material for sequencing was PBMCs. CDR3 in amino acids: CASSTRQRQGSSGRVYNEQFF. Here the CDR3 DNA reads TGTGCCAGTAGTACCAGACAGCGACAGGGATCCAGCGGGAGGGTATACAATGAGCAGTTCTTC. Based on the CDR3 plus reference TRBV19 and TRBJ2-1, the full variable domain is DGGITQSPKYLFRKEGQNVTLSCEQNLNHDAMYWYRQDPGQGLRLIYYSQIVNDFQKGDIAEGYSVSREKKESFPLTVTSAQKNPTAFYLCASSTRQRQGSSGRVYNEQFFGPGTRLTVL.